The clone carrying this TCR beta chain showed up just a few times. Its target is not known. The data were taken from a study of T-cell memory formation after mild COVID-19. The CDR3 is made up of 12 amino acids. The V end was cut by 7 bases, the J end by 1 base, with 8 bases between. The V gene's germline CDR1 is SQVTM and CDR2 ANQGSEA. Overall study findings and caveats: Prior to infection, memory already included some responding clones, suggesting cross-reactive memory joined.

TCRdb recomputed calls from the 5' RACE reads with MiXCR, one row per CDR3 protein. The sample includes 350,000 or so distinct CDR3 sequences, approximately 21% of them seen just once. This receptor was identified in an adult woman who had mild COVID-19 (a few samples of this study predate the infection). Cell type and time point are not known. Sequenced material: PBMCs or a T cell subset sorted from them (not recorded which). This sequence joins TRBV29-1 and TRBJ1-3, with D uncertain. CDR3 loop: CSAGLSGNTIYF. The CDR3 nucleotides read TGCAGCGCGGGGTTATCTGGAAACACCATATATTTT.